Shown below are 27 T cell receptor beta chains from a single sample sequenced in a study of T cells in women clearing cervical HPV infection. Assay used: immunoSEQ multiplex PCR; TCRdb lists only in-frame clones, some missing. This table lists 25,000 to 35,000 clones. Material: blood buffy coat. The source of these receptors is a woman aged 18 to 75 with a cervical HPV16 infection that either progressed to CIN3+ or cleared (not recorded which).

Comment on this clone: The read finishes 3 residues shy of the CDR3 end, and the germline J gene is used to complete it. The chain uses TRBV30 and TRBJ1-4; D perhaps matches TRBD1 (6 bases). This CDR3 is 13 amino acids long. CDR1 and CDR2 (germline): GTSNPN, SVGIG (reference sequence). V was shortened by 1 base and J by 5 bases, with 8 bases between the two germline ends. The part of the CDR3 DNA that was read is TGTGCCTGGAGTGCAGGGGTGAATGAAAAA. Its translation: CAWSAGVNEK. The complete CDR3 protein is CAWSAGVNEKLFF.

The CDR3 reads CASSPTGATDTQYF. Incomplete CDR3 DNA: TGTGCCAGCAGCCCGACAGGGGCCACAGATACG. The chain has TRBV6-4 and TRBJ2-3; 8 bases fit TRBD1. The read falls 3 residues short of the CDR3 end, and the missing part is taken from the germline J gene. The CDR3 runs to 14 residues. V shed 6 bases and J 2 bases; nucleotides not matched to a gene: 4. Germline CDR1 reads MRHNA; CDR2 reads SNTAGT.

Remarks on this clone: The read terminates 3 residues ahead of where the CDR3 ends, so the germline J gene completes it. This rearrangement joins TRBV5-1 to TRBJ2-2; D may be TRBD1 or TRBD2 (6 bases each). The CDR3 runs to 13 residues. Germline V gene lookup returns CDR1 SGHRS and CDR2 YFSETQ. V lost 4 bases and J 9 bases, leaving 13 bases between the germline ends. The CDR3 is CASSLGGGRELFF. The DNA read from the CDR3 is TGCGCCAGCAGCCTGGGGGGCGGCCGGGAG.

Worth noting for this clone: The missing CDR3 end, 3 residues past where the read stops, is filled in from the germline J gene. The chain employs TRBV20-1 and TRBJ1-3, with 7 bases lining up with TRBD1. This CDR3 has 14 amino acids. Losses at the gene ends were 6 bases for V and 0 bases for J; bases not matched to a gene: 5. CDR1 DFQATT and CDR2 SNEGSKA come from the germline V gene (reference sequence). The sequenced part of the CDR3 DNA is TGCAGTGCGGCAGGGGGAATCTCTGGAAACACC. Protein: CSAAGGISGNT. The complete CDR3 sequence is CSAAGGISGNTIYF.

Concerning this clone: The CDR3 goes on 3 residues after the read ends, and that part is filled in from the germline J gene. The chain couples TRBV5-1 to TRBJ2-4; 7 nucleotides agree with TRBD1. Looked up from germline, CDR1 is SGHRS and CDR2 is YFSETQ. V was pared by 2 bases and J by 3 bases, with 8 bases of the junction left unmatched. This CDR3 spans 16 amino acids. The CDR3 sequence is CASSFGDRESKNIQYF. Partial CDR3 DNA: TGCGCCAGCAGCTTTGGTGACAGGGAAAGCAAAAACATT.

This CDR3 reads CSARADRQSGQPQHF. The DNA read from the CDR3 is TGCAGTGCTAGAGCGGACAGACAGTCGGGTCAGCCC. The chain links TRBV20-1 to TRBJ1-5; TRBD1 is a possible D gene (6 bases). The read finishes 3 residues shy of the CDR3 end, and the germline J gene is used to complete it. The CDR3 is 15 residues long. Trimming cost V 1 base and J 6 bases, with 16 bases left between them. Germline V lookup: CDR1 DFQATT, CDR2 SNEGSKA (reference sequence).

As regards this clone: Read data end 3 residues before the CDR3 end; the end is taken from the germline J gene. The chain couples TRBV6-1 to TRBJ1-5, with 7 bases identical to TRBD1. Germline loops: CDR1 MNHNS, CDR2 SASEGT. V lost 2 bases to trimming and J lost 6 bases; unmatched junction nucleotides: 7. The CDR3 sequence is 15 residues long. The sequenced part of the CDR3 DNA is TGTGCCAGCAGTGAATTTCTGGAGGGGGCTCAGCCC. This codes for CASSEFLEGAQP. The entire CDR3 reads CASSEFLEGAQPQHF.

A remark on this clone: Read coverage stops 3 residues before the CDR3 terminus; the germline J gene supplies the remainder. This chain joins TRBV7-7 and TRBJ2-2, with D possibly being TRBD2 (5 bases). The CDR3 spans 15 residues. Germline CDR1 reads SSHAT; CDR2 reads FNYEAQ (reference sequence). Trimming cost V 4 bases and J 5 bases, with 14 bases left between them. CDR3 loop: CASSSLPRGTGELFF. CDR3 bases read: TGTGCCAGCAGCTCTTTACCGAGAGGGACCGGGGAG.

In the case of this clone: The sequenced fragment ends 3 residues before the CDR3 boundary, so the rest is inferred from the germline J gene. The genes are TRBV10-1 and TRBJ1-5, with D possibly TRBD1 on 6 matching bases. The length of the CDR3 is 17 residues. The germline V gene has CDR1 WNHNN and CDR2 SYGVQD (reference sequence). The V end lost 7 bases, the J end lost 2 bases, and 21 bases lay between the germline ends. This CDR3 is CASNRIPQGGGNQPQHF. CDR3 bases read: TGCGCCAGCAACAGAATACCACAGGGAGGGGGCAATCAGCCC.

About this clone itself: The read terminates 3 residues before the CDR3 end, so the remaining end is supplied by the germline J gene. V usage is TRBV5-6 and J usage is TRBJ2-5; 7 bases line up with TRBD2. CDR1 is SGHDT and CDR2 is YYEEEE in the germline V gene. Trimming removed 6 bases from V and 3 bases from J; junction bases left unmatched: 8. CDR3 length equals 14 residues. CDR3 DNA (partial): TGTGCCAGCACCTACGCGGGGGTGAAAGAGACC. It translates to CASTYAGVKET. The entire CDR3 reads CASTYAGVKETQYF.

The chain's CDR3 is CATKGLGETQYF. The CDR3 DNA, read in part, is TGTGCCACGAAGGGACTAGGGGAGACC. J is TRBJ2-5 and V is TRBV7-9; TRBD2 matches at 8 bases. From the germline J gene comes the end of the CDR3, since the read stops 3 residues before it. Per the germline V gene, CDR1 is SEHNR and CDR2 is FQNEAQ (reference sequence). The CDR3 runs 12 residues. V shed 10 bases, J shed 5 bases, and the junction held 6 bases outside the gene matches.

About this clone: The CDR3 end lies 3 residues beyond the end of the read and is filled in from the germline J gene. The J gene is TRBJ2-5, the V gene TRBV2, with D perhaps matching TRBD2 (5 bases). The CDR3 totals 14 residues. Trimming took off 2 bases at V and 7 bases at J, with 14 bases between the two ends. The germline V gene has CDR1 SNHLY and CDR2 FYNNEI. This chain's CDR3 is CASSELVTGGTQYF. The sequenced part of the CDR3 DNA is TGTGCCAGCAGTGAACTAGTTACCGGAGGGACC.

Comments on this clone: With the read ending 3 residues before the CDR3 end, the germline J gene is used to fill in that end. The V call is TRBV7-2, the J call TRBJ1-5, with D maybe TRBD1 (5 bases). Deletions cut 5 bases from V and 3 bases from J, with 14 bases between. The germline CDR1 and CDR2 sequences are SGHTA and FQGNSA. The CDR3 loop spans 15 amino acids. The CDR3 bases that were read are TGTGCCAGCAGCCCCCGGGGGGGGTCCAATCAGCCC. Protein sequence: CASSPRGGSNQP. The CDR3 in full is CASSPRGGSNQPQHF.

A word on this clone: Read coverage stops 3 residues before the CDR3 terminus; the germline J gene supplies the remainder. This chain links TRBV18 with TRBJ2-5; TRBD1 is a possible D gene (6 bases). This CDR3 has 14 amino acids. Between the trimmed V and J ends, which lost 4 bases and 2 bases, there was a span of 11 bases. In germline, CDR1 is KGHSH, CDR2 LQKENI. The CDR3 bases that were read are TGTGCCAGCTCACGGGAAACAGGGCAAGAGACC. Protein: CASSRETGQET. The entire CDR3 reads CASSRETGQETQYF.

With regard to this clone: The observed sequence ends 3 residues before the CDR3 terminus, with the missing tail filled in from the germline J gene. The V and J genes are TRBV28 and TRBJ1-3, with TRBD1 matching 8 bases. Per germline, CDR1 MDHEN and CDR2 SYDVKM. The CDR3 runs to 15 residues. After removal of 5 bases from V and 7 bases from J, the junction contained 10 bases not matched to a gene. The part of the CDR3 DNA that was read is TGTGCCAGCAGTATCCGGACAGGGCGAAGTAACACC. This encodes CASSIRTGRSNT. The whole CDR3 is CASSIRTGRSNTIYF.

On this clone: The missing CDR3 end, 3 residues past where the read stops, is filled in from the germline J gene. The chain joins TRBV30 to TRBJ1-4; possible D gene TRBD1, 5 bases. This CDR3 contains 14 residues. V was shortened by 4 bases and J by 3 bases, with 12 bases between the two germline ends. Germline V lookup: CDR1 GTSNPN, CDR2 SVGIG (reference sequence). The CDR3: CAWTNRNANEKLFF. CDR3 DNA (partial): TGTGCCTGGACTAACAGGAACGCTAATGAAAAA.

Comment on this clone: Read data end 3 residues before the CDR3 end; the end is taken from the germline J gene. The J gene is TRBJ2-7, the V gene TRBV7-3; D is perhaps TRBD2 (5 bases). The CDR3 runs 15 residues. Germline V lookup: CDR1 SGHTA, CDR2 FQGTGA. V lost 5 bases and J 0 bases, leaving 14 bases between the germline ends. CDR3 DNA, as far as it was read: TGTGCCAGCAGCCGAACCGGACTGACCTCCTACGAG. It yields the protein CASSRTGLTSYE. The full CDR3 sequence reads CASSRTGLTSYEQYF.

Notes on this clone: The missing CDR3 end, 3 residues past where the read stops, is filled in from the germline J gene. This sequence joins TRBV11-2 and TRBJ2-5, with a possible D match to TRBD1 (6 bases). This CDR3 region has 13 residues. Germline loops: CDR1 SGHAT, CDR2 FQNNGV. Trimming left V 5 bases short and J 3 bases short, with 10 bases between. The CDR3 reads CASSVGQEETQYF. The CDR3 DNA, read in part, is TGTGCCAGCAGCGTGGGACAAGAAGAGACC.

On this clone itself: The read terminates 3 residues ahead of where the CDR3 ends, so the germline J gene completes it. J is TRBJ2-5 and V is TRBV30; possibly TRBD1 for D (6 bases). The germline V and J ends were trimmed by 4 bases and 2 bases, with 14 bases remaining between them. Germline CDR1 is GTSNPN and CDR2 is SVGIG (reference sequence). The CDR3 totals 14 residues. The sequenced part of the CDR3 DNA is TGTGCCTGGACCGGAATGGGGGCTCAAGAGACC. Its translation is CAWTGMGAQET. The CDR3 in full is CAWTGMGAQETQYF.

Note on this clone: Read coverage stops 3 residues before the CDR3 terminus; the germline J gene supplies the remainder. The chain joins TRBV4-1 to TRBJ2-3; 9 bases align to TRBD1. The CDR3 length is 14 residues. V lost 5 bases and J lost 6; bases outside the gene matches: 6. Germline V gene data show CDR1 as MGHRA and CDR2 as YSYEKL. The sequenced part of the CDR3 DNA is TGCGCCAGCAGCGTAGGGACAGGGTGGGATACG. Translated: CASSVGTGWDT. In full, the CDR3 reads CASSVGTGWDTQYF.

Concerning this clone itself: The observed sequence ends 3 residues before the CDR3 terminus, with the missing tail filled in from the germline J gene. This chain joins TRBV2 and TRBJ2-7, with D hard to call. The CDR3 has 15 residues. V lost 8 bases to trimming and J lost 0 bases, with 17 bases between them. Germline CDR1 SNHLY, CDR2 FYNNEI. The CDR3 sequence is CASLRRLTSSYEQYF. The DNA read from the CDR3 is TGTGCCAGCTTGAGGAGACTTACGAGCTCCTACGAG. The full variable domain, rest sourced from reference TRBV2 and TRBJ2-7, is EPEVTQTPSHQVTQMGQEVILRCVPISNHLYFYWYRQILGQKVEFLVSFYNNEISEKSEIFDDQFSVERPDGSNFTLKIRSTKLEDSAMYFCASLRRLTSSYEQYFGPGTRLTVT.

As to this clone: The CDR3 extends 3 residues past the end of the read, so its final part is completed from the germline J gene. The chain joins TRBV2 to TRBJ2-5, with D possibly TRBD2 on 7 matching bases. This CDR3 contains 14 residues. Germline V gene lookup returns CDR1 SNHLY and CDR2 FYNNEI. Trimming removed 7 bases at V and 4 bases at J, with 16 bases between. CDR3 in amino acids: CASTIGGARETQYF. Partial CDR3 DNA: TGTGCCAGCACGATAGGGGGGGCTCGAGAGACC. Filled out from reference TRBV2 and TRBJ2-5, the complete variable domain reads EPEVTQTPSHQVTQMGQEVILRCVPISNHLYFYWYRQILGQKVEFLVSFYNNEISEKSEIFDDQFSVERPDGSNFTLKIRSTKLEDSAMYFCASTIGGARETQYFGPGTRLLVL.

On this clone: The CDR3 is cut off 3 residues early in the read; its end comes from the germline J gene. The chain recombines TRBV10-3 with TRBJ1-1; TRBD1 agrees at 7 bases. Germline V gene data show CDR1 as ENHRY and CDR2 as SYGVKD. The length of the CDR3 is 14 residues. V lost 6 bases, J lost 4 bases, and 8 bases stayed unmatched. The DNA read from the CDR3 is TGTGCCATCAGCGAAGGGGGCGCGGGCACTGAA. The encoded protein is CAISEGGAGTE. From start to end, the CDR3 is CAISEGGAGTEAFF.

On this clone: The read stops 3 residues short of the end of the CDR3; the missing end is completed from the germline J gene. The chain is built from TRBV29-1 and TRBJ2-2; 8 bases fit TRBD1. CDR3 length: 16 residues. Germline-derived CDR1 and CDR2 are SQVTM and ANQGSEA. With 7 bases clipped from V and 5 bases from J, the junction kept 15 bases outside the gene matches. The part of the CDR3 DNA that was read is TGCAGCGCACCCGGGGAGACAGGGGCTAATACCGGGGAG. The encoded protein is CSAPGETGANTGE. The entire CDR3 protein reads CSAPGETGANTGELFF.

In regard to this clone: The read is 3 residues too short to cover the CDR3 end, so that end is filled in from the germline J gene. The chain employs TRBV7-2 and TRBJ2-5; 8 nucleotides agree with TRBD1. CDR3 length: 15 amino acids. V lost 5 bases and J lost 5; bases outside the gene matches: 10. Germline-derived CDR1 and CDR2 are SGHTA and FQGNSA. The CDR3 loop is CASSPRTGMRETQYF. CDR3 bases read: TGTGCCAGCAGCCCTCGGACAGGGATGCGGGAGACC.

Points on this clone: Read data end 3 residues before the CDR3 end; the end is taken from the germline J gene. The V gene is TRBV18, the J gene TRBJ2-2, with TRBD1 identical over 7 bases. The CDR3 consists of 17 residues. V shed 1 base, J shed 3 bases, and the junction held 8 bases outside the gene matches. Germline V gives CDR1 KGHSH, CDR2 LQKENI. The CDR3 bases that were read are TGTGCCAGCTCACCACGGGTCGACAGGGCCGACACCGGGGAG. Translated, it gives CASSPRVDRADTGE. The whole CDR3 sequence reads CASSPRVDRADTGELFF.

Comments on this clone: The sequenced fragment ends 3 residues before the CDR3 boundary, so the rest is inferred from the germline J gene. The V and J genes are TRBV7-9 and TRBJ1-1, with 7 bases aligning to TRBD1. This CDR3 contains 14 residues. The germline gives CDR1 SEHNR, CDR2 FQNEAQ (reference sequence). V shed 2 bases and J 4 bases; nucleotides not matched to a gene: 4. The part of the CDR3 DNA that was read is TGTGCCAGCAGCTTAATATCAGGGGGCACTGAA. It is translated as CASSLISGGTE. The entire CDR3 protein reads CASSLISGGTEAFF.